This is a list of T cell receptor beta chains from one sample in a study of OX40 agonist ivuxolimab in advanced cancers. TCRdb's copy holds only in-frame clones and misses some; the assay was immunoSEQ multiplex PCR. In the table there are tens of thousands of clones, 85% to 90% of which are singletons. The source was CD4+ or CD8+ T cells sorted from blood, collected in a trial of the OX40 agonist ivuxolimab. These receptors were obtained from an adult with an advanced solid tumor such as melanoma, head and neck, liver or kidney cancer. Both conserved end residues are part of each CDR3. The D gene is left open where the match is weak. A row's size may be missing; if present it is once, few, many or a size class.

TRBJ1-1,-,TRBV7-2,-,CASSLWGVENTEAFF,TGTGCCAGCAGCTTATGGGGGGTAGAGAACACTGAAGCTTTCTTT
TRBJ1-1,-,TRBV29-1,-,CSVGEKNTEAFF,TGCAGCGTCGGAGAGAAGAACACTGAAGCTTTCTTT
TRBJ2-1,-,TRBV5-1,TRBD2,CASSLEIAGGPKFF,TGCGCCAGCAGCTTGGAAATCGCGGGAGGGCCCAAGTTCTTC
TRBJ1-4,-,TRBV4-1,TRBD1,CASSQRDSLENEKLFF,TGCGCCAGCAGCCAAAGGGACAGCCTAGAAAATGAAAAACTGTTTTTT
TRBJ1-2,-,TRBV19,-,CASSDIAGVGYTF,TGTGCCAGTAGTGACATCGCTGGAGTCGGCTACACCTTC
TRBJ1-4,-,TRBV7-9,-,CASSLGQDPEKLFF,TGTGCCAGCAGCTTAGGGCAGGACCCTGAAAAACTGTTTTTT
TRBJ2-1,-,TRBV2,TRBD2,CASRPGLDSYNEQFF,TGTGCCAGCAGACCGGGACTAGATTCCTACAATGAGCAGTTCTTC
TRBJ1-2,few,TRBV19,TRBD1,CASSNRDRVSGYTF,TGTGCCAGTAGTAACCGGGACAGGGTCTCTGGCTACACCTTC
TRBJ2-1,-,TRBV7-8,TRBD2,CASSLERGLASNEQFF,TGTGCCAGCAGCTTAGAAAGGGGACTAGCCAGCAATGAGCAGTTCTTC
TRBJ2-7,-,TRBV11-2,TRBD2,CASSGGLAGPWSF,TGTGCCAGCAGCGGGGGGCTAGCGGGACCCTGGTCTTTC
TRBJ2-3,-,TRBV7-8,-,CASKSRAALDTDTQYF,TGTGCCAGCAAAAGCCGCGCAGCGTTAGACACAGATACGCAGTATTTT
TRBJ2-5,-,TRBV30,TRBD2,CASSRLAETQYF,TGTGCCTCCTCCCGACTAGCGGAGACCCAGTACTTC
TRBJ2-2,once,TRBV5-6,TRBD2,CASSFFSGANTGELFF,TGTGCCAGCAGCTTCTTTAGCGGGGCGAACACCGGGGAGCTGTTTTTT
TRBJ1-2,few,TRBV13,-,CASRPRSYGYTF,TGTGCCAGCAGGCCTCGGAGCTATGGCTACACCTTC
TRBJ1-4,-,TRBV19,TRBD1,CASSSRDSNEKLFF,TGTGCCAGTAGTTCCCGGGACAGTAATGAAAAACTGTTTTTT
TRBJ1-2,-,TRBV30,TRBD1,CAWSQRTGGHGYTF,TGTGCCTGGAGCCAAAGGACAGGGGGCCATGGCTACACCTTC
TRBJ1-1,once,TRBV6-5,-,CASRTLQVPEAFF,TGTGCCAGCAGAACCCTACAGGTACCTGAAGCTTTCTTT
TRBJ2-1,-,TRBV19,-,CASSIDNEQFF,TGTGCCAGTAGTATAGATAATGAGCAGTTCTTC
TRBJ1-4,-,TRBV2,-,CASSEGEKLFF,TGTGCCAGCAGTGAGGGGGAGAAACTGTTTTTT
TRBJ2-7,-,TRBV12-2,-,CAKFWGLAAYEQYF,TGTGCAAAATTTTGGGGCCTAGCGGCCTACGAGCAGTACTTC
TRBJ2-5,-,TRBV29-1,-,CSVELRGLETQYF,TGCAGCGTCGAACTCCGGGGGTTGGAGACCCAGTACTTC
TRBJ2-7,-,TRBV9,-,CASSVGVGNSYEQYF,TGTGCCAGCAGCGTAGGTGTTGGAAACTCCTACGAGCAGTACTTC
TRBJ2-1,-,TRBV19,TRBD2,CASSVGTGGYNEQFF,TGTGCCAGTAGTGTCGGGACGGGGGGTTACAATGAGCAGTTCTTC
TRBJ2-3,-,TRBV29-1,-,CSVVGSTDTQYF,TGCAGCGTTGTGGGGAGCACAGATACGCAGTATTTT
TRBJ2-3,once,TRBV5-1,TRBD1,CASSSGTGTDTQYF,TGCGCCAGCAGCTCCGGGACAGGGACAGATACGCAGTATTTT
TRBJ2-5,-,TRBV11-2,-,CASSRDQGTQYF,TGTGCCAGCAGCCGGGACCAAGGGACCCAGTACTTC
TRBJ2-3,-,TRBV9,-,CASSVVGLTSTDTQYF,TGTGCCAGCAGCGTAGTTGGGCTCACGAGCACAGATACGCAGTATTTT
TRBJ2-3,-,TRBV11-3,-,CASSGRGARDTDTQYF,TGTGCCAGCAGCGGACGCGGGGCGCGTGACACAGATACGCAGTATTTT
TRBJ2-3,-,TRBV30,TRBD1,CATSTGGDTDTQYF,TGTGCCACCTCGACAGGGGGAGACACAGATACGCAGTATTTT
TRBJ2-1,-,TRBV7-6,-,CASSSKLGTNEQFF,TGTGCCAGCAGCTCTAAACTTGGAACCAATGAGCAGTTCTTC
TRBJ1-3,-,TRBV11-2,-,CASSLPFGGQGNTIYF,TGTGCCAGCAGCTTACCGTTCGGGGGGCAGGGAAACACCATATATTTT
TRBJ2-3,-,TRBV2,-,CASSLQSSQYF,TGTGCCAGCAGTCTGCAGAGTTCGCAGTATTTT
TRBJ2-7,-,TRBV10-2,TRBD2,CASRLAGVYEQYF,TGCGCCAGCAGACTAGCGGGAGTCTACGAGCAGTACTTC
TRBJ1-2,-,TRBV2,-,CASTRTLEGGYTF,TGTGCCAGCACCCGGACACTCGAGGGGGGCTACACCTTC
TRBJ1-4,-,TRBV2,-,CASSVNEKLFF,TGTGCCAGCAGTGTCAATGAAAAACTGTTTTTT
TRBJ2-7,-,TRBV28,-,CASSLRAHPRNEQYF,TGTGCCAGCAGTTTACGGGCTCATCCTCGGAACGAGCAGTACTTC
TRBJ1-2,-,TRBV7-9,-,CASSPSQPETYGYTF,TGTGCCAGCAGCCCGAGTCAGCCAGAGACCTATGGCTACACCTTC
TRBJ2-3,-,TRBV7-9,-,CASSLGIMTETDTQYF,TGTGCCAGCAGCTTAGGAATTATGACAGAGACAGATACGCAGTATTTT
TRBJ2-7,-,TRBV27,-,CASSPNDYHEQYF,TGTGCCAGCAGTCCGAATGATTACCACGAGCAGTACTTC
TRBJ2-3,-,TRBV5-1,TRBD1,CASSLVGGLSTDTQYF,TGCGCCAGCAGCTTGGTAGGGGGCCTTAGCACAGATACGCAGTATTTT
TRBJ1-5,-,TRBV6-1,-,CASRKWGDGNQPQHF,TGTGCCAGCAGGAAGTGGGGGGACGGCAATCAGCCCCAGCATTTT
TRBJ2-7,-,TRBV11-1,TRBD2,CASSLRTSGIPYEQYF,TGTGCCAGCAGCCTCCGGACTAGCGGGATCCCCTACGAGCAGTACTTC
TRBJ2-6,-,TRBV19,TRBD2,CASSNPGLVRVLTF,TGTGCCAGTAGTAATCCGGGACTAGTACGCGTCCTGACTTTC
TRBJ2-3,-,TRBV28,-,CASSSGSTDTQYF,TGTGCCAGCAGTTCAGGGAGCACAGATACGCAGTATTTT
TRBJ2-7,-,TRBV18,-,CASSPLSGTYEQYF,TGTGCCAGCTCACCTTTGTCCGGGACCTACGAGCAGTACTTC
TRBJ2-1,-,TRBV5-1,TRBD2,CASSLGGDEQFF,TGCGCCAGCAGCCTTGGGGGGGATGAGCAGTTCTTC
TRBJ2-7,-,TRBV5-6,-,CASTGSEREQYF,TGTGCCAGCACCGGGTCAGAGCGCGAGCAGTACTTC